Listed below are T cell receptor beta chains from one sample, sequenced in a study of blood T cell repertoires in COVID-19. Repertoires were generated with immunoSEQ multiplex PCR, while TCRdb's copy carries only in-frame clones and drops some. The sample shows about 420,000 clones, roughly 90% of them seen only once. The sample comprised peripheral blood. Receptor source: a man aged 18-30 years with COVID-19, enrolled during active disease. Both conserved end residues are part of each CDR3. The D gene is left open where the match is weak. Some rows have no size entry. The others give once, few or many, or a class for an expanded clone.

>TRBJ1-3|TRBV7-9|.|TRBD1
CASSLTGPGNTIYF
TGTGCCAGCAGCTTGACAGGGCCTGGAAACACCATATATTTT
>TRBJ1-2|TRBV14|.|.
CASSPDHSNYGYTF
TGTGCCAGCAGCCCAGACCACAGTAACTATGGCTACACCTTC
>TRBJ1-2|TRBV4-1|.|.
CASSLEDRNYGYTF
TGCGCCAGCAGCCTAGAGGACAGAAACTATGGCTACACCTTC
>TRBJ2-2|TRBV6-1|.|.
CASSESEGDTGELFF
TGTGCCAGCAGTGAATCAGAGGGGGATACCGGGGAGCTGTTTTTT
>TRBJ2-2|TRBV4-2|.|.
CASSQVGGRVTGELFF
TGTGCCAGCAGCCAAGTCGGGGGGCGGGTTACCGGGGAGCTGTTTTTT
>TRBJ1-5|TRBV2|few|.
CASSESRSSNQPQHF
TGTGCCAGCAGTGAATCCAGGTCTAGCAATCAGCCCCAGCATTTT
>TRBJ2-2|TRBV5-5|once|.
CASSLVGGVTGELFF
TGTGCCAGCAGCTTGGTCGGCGGGGTTACCGGGGAGCTGTTTTTT
>TRBJ2-3|TRBV25-1|once|.
CASSLQGFGTDTQYF
TGTGCCAGCAGCCTACAGGGTTTCGGCACAGATACGCAGTATTTT
>TRBJ2-1|TRBV6-2/TRBV6-3|.|.
CASSLGHEQFF
TGTGCCAGCAGCCTTGGGCATGAGCAGTTCTTC
>TRBJ1-5|TRBV6-1|.|.
CASSERGGAQHF
TGTGCCAGCAGTGAAAGGGGTGGGGCCCAGCATTTT
>TRBJ2-4|TRBV2|.|TRBD2
CATKTGLAGIQYF
TGTGCCACCAAAACCGGACTAGCTGGCATTCAGTACTTC
>TRBJ2-2|TRBV5-6|.|.
CASSFGAGELFF
TGTGCCAGCAGCTTCGGTGCCGGGGAGCTGTTTTTT
>TRBJ2-1|TRBV5-3|.|TRBD1
CARSFRDRAYNEQFF
TGTGCCAGAAGCTTCAGGGACAGAGCATACAATGAGCAGTTCTTC
>TRBJ2-2|TRBV5-1|.|.
CASSSLGGQNTGELFF
TGCGCCAGCAGCTCTCTGGGGGGGCAGAACACCGGGGAGCTGTTTTTT
>TRBJ1-2|TRBV29-1|.|TRBD1
CSGGQARGYTF
TGCAGCGGGGGACAGGCCCGAGGCTACACCTTC
>TRBJ1-5|TRBV6-6|.|.
CASSSGVGNQPQHF
TGTGCCAGCAGTTCGGGGGTGGGCAATCAGCCCCAGCATTTT
>TRBJ2-5|TRBV7-3|.|.
CASSPGHRWETQYF
TGTGCCAGCAGCCCGGGACATCGGTGGGAGACCCAGTACTTC
>TRBJ1-2|TRBV6-5|.|.
CASSFPGYGYTF
TGTGCCAGCAGTTTTCCAGGGTATGGCTACACCTTC
>TRBJ2-2|TRBV7-9|.|.
CASSASGTGELFF
TGTGCCAGCAGCGCCAGCGGAACCGGGGAGCTGTTTTTT
>TRBJ1-2|TRBV27|.|.
CASSHGAGEVSYGYTF
TGTGCCAGCAGCCATGGGGCAGGGGAAGTTTCCTATGGCTACACCTTC
>TRBJ1-1|TRBV30|.|TRBD1
CAWSPRLTGEAFF
TGTGCCTGGAGTCCACGATTGACAGGGGAAGCTTTCTTT
>TRBJ2-5|TRBV7-9|.|.
CASSGLERIQETQYF
TGTGCCAGCAGCGGCCTAGAGCGGATCCAAGAGACCCAGTACTTC
>TRBJ2-2|TRBV14|.|TRBD2
CASSQWGLADTGELFF
TGTGCCAGCAGCCAATGGGGACTAGCGGACACCGGGGAGCTGTTTTTT
>TRBJ2-1|TRBV5-1|once|TRBD2
CASSRLAGHNEQFF
TGCGCCAGCAGTCGACTAGCGGGTCACAATGAGCAGTTCTTC
>TRBJ2-7|TRBV27|.|TRBD1
CASSLSFGTGADEQYF
TGTGCCAGCAGTTTATCCTTCGGGACAGGGGCAGACGAGCAGTACTTC
>TRBJ2-1|TRBV4-2|.|TRBD2
CASSQDPGAGAGDEQFF
TGTGCCAGCAGCCAAGATCCTGGGGCGGGAGCCGGCGATGAGCAGTTCTTC
>TRBJ2-4|TRBV11-2|.|TRBD1
CASSVETGMSLAKNIQYF
TGTGCCAGCAGCGTAGAGACAGGGATGAGTTTAGCCAAAAACATTCAGTACTTC